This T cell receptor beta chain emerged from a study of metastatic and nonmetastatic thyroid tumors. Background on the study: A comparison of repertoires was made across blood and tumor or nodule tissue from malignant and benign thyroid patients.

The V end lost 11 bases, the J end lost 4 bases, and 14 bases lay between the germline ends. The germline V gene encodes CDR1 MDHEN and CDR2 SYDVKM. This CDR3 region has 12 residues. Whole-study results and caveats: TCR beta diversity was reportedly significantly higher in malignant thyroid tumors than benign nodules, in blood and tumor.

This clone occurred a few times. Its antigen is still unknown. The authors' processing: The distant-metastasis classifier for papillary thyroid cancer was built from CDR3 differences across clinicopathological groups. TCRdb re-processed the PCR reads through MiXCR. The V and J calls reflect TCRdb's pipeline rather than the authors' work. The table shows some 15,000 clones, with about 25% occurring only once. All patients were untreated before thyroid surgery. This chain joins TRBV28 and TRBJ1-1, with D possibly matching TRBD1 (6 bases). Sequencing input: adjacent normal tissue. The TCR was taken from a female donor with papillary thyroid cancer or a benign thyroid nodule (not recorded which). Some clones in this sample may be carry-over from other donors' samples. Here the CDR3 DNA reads TGTGCCCTACAGGGTTTAAGCACTGAAGCTTTCTTT. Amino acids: CALQGLSTEAFF.